What follows describes a single T cell receptor beta chain. Its antigen is as yet unknown. The sample is drawn from a study of T cell responses to AZD1222 COVID-19 vaccine. Study-wide results and limits: The reported proportion of spike-specific TCRs targeting unmutated variant regions was nearly half.

Sequencing used immunoSEQ multiplex PCR; TCRdb keeps in-frame clones, though not all of them. Of 240,000 or so clones listed, just over 90% were seen once; the top ten hold less than 0.6%. The CDR3 runs to 17 residues. Trimming cost V 5 bases and J 0 bases, with 18 bases left between them. Per germline, CDR1 MDHEN and CDR2 SYDVKM. This receptor was obtained from an adult in good health. The J gene is TRBJ2-3, the V gene TRBV28; possible D gene TRBD1, 6 bases. The material sequenced was peripheral blood, taken on day 0 of AZD1222 vaccination. CDR3 coding DNA: TGTGCCAGCAGTGCTGACTCCGGGACACCGAGCACAGATACGCAGTATTTT. Translation: CASSADSGTPSTDTQYF.